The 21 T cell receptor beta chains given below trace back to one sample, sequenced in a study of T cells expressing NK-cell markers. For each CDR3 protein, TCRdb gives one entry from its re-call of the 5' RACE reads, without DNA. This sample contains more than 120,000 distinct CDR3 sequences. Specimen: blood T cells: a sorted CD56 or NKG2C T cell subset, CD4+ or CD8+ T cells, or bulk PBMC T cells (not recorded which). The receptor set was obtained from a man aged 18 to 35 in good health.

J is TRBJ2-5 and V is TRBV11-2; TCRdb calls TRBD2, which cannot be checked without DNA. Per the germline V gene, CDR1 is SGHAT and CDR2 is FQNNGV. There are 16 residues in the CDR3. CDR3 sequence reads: CASSLELAGGEETQYF.

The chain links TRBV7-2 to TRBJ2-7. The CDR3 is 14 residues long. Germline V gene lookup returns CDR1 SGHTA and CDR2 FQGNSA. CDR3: CASSSSPSGYEQYF.

The CDR3 loop is CASSGRSDEQYF. This sequence joins TRBV27 and TRBJ2-7. The CDR3 is made up of 12 amino acids. Germline V gene lookup returns CDR1 MNHEY and CDR2 SMNVEV (reference sequence).

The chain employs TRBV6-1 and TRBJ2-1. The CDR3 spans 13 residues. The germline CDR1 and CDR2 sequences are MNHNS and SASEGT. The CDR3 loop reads CASCPNLYNEQFF.

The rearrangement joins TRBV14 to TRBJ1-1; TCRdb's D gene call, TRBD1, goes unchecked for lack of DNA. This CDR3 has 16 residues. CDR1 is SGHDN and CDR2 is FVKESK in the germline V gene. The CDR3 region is CASSQDSNPLATEAFF. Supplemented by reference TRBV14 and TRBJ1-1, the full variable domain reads EAGVTQFPSHSVIEKGQTVTLRCDPISGHDNLYWYRRVMGKEIKFLLHFVKESKQDESGMPNNRFLAERTGGTYSTLKVQPAELEDSGVYFCASSQDSNPLATEAFFGQGTRLTVV.

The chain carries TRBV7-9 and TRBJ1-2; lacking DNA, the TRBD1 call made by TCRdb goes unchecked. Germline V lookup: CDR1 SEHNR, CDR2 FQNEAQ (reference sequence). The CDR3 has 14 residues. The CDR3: CASSPRTLDYGYTF.

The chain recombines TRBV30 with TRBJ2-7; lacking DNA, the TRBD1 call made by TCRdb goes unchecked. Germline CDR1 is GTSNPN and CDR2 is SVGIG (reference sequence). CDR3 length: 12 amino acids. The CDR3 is CAWRTGSYEQYF.

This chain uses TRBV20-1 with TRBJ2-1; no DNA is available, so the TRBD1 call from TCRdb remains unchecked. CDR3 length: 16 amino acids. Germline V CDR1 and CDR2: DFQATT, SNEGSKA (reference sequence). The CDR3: CSASSPFDSGDNEQFF.

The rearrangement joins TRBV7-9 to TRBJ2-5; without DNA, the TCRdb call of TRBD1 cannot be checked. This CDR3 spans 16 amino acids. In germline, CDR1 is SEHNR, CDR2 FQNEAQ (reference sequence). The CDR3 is CASSLLGAAEQETQYF.

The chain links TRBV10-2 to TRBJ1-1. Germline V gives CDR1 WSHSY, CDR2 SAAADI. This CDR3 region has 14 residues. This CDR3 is CASSESTPGGEAFF.

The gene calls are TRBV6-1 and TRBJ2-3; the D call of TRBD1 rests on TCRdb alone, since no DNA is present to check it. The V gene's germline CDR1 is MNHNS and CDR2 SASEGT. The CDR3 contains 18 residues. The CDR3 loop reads CASGLDLPGQRTTDTQYF.

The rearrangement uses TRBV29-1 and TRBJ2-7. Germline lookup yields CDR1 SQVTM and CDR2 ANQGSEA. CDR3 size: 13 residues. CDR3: CSVEGGHSYEQYF.

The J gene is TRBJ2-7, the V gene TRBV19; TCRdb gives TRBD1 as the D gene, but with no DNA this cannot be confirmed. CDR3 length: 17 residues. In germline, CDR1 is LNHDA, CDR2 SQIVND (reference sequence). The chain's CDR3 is CASSIRLRDGRSYEQYF.

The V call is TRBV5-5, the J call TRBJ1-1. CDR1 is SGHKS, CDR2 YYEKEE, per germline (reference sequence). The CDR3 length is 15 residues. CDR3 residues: CASSLSQGVDTEAFF.

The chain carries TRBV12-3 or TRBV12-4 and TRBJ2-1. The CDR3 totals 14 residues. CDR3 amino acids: CASSLVEGTNEQFF.

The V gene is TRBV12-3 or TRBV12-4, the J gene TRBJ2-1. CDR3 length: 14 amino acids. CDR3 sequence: CASSLARSYNEQFF.

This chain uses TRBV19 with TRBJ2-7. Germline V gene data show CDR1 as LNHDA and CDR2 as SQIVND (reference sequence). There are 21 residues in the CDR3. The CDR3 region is CASSIGSVSSFGQGATYEQYF.

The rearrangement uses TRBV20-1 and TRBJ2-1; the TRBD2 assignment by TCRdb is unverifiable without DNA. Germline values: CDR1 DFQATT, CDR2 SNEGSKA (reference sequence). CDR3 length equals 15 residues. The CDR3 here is CSVPAGGGLYNEQFF.

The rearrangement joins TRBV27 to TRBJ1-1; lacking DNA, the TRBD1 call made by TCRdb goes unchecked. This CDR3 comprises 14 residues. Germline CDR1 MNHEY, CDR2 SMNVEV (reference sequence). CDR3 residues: CASSPRGPFTEAFF.

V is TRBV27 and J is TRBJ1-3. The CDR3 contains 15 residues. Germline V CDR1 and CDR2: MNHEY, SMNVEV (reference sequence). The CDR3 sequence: CASSLSGVSGNTIYF.

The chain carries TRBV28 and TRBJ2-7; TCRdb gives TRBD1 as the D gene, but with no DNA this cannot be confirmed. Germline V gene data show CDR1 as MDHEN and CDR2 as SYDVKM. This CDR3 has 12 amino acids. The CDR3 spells CASSPLGYEQYF.